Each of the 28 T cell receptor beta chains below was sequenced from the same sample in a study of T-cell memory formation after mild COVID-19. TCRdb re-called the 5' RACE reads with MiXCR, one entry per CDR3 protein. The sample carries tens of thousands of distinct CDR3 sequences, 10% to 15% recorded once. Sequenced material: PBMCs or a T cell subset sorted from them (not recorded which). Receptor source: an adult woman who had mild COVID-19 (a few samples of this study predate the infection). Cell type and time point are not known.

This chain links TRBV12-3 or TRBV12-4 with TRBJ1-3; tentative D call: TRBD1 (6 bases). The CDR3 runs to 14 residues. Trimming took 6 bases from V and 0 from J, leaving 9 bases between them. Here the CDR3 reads CASSKGHSGNTIYF. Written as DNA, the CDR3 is TGTGCCAGCAGCAAGGGACACTCTGGAAACACCATATATTTT.

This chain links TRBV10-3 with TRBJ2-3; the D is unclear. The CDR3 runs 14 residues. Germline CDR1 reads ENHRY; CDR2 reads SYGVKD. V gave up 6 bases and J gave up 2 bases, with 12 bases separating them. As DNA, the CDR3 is TGTGCCATCAGCGTACATCTCCACACAGATACGCAGTATTTT. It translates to CAISVHLHTDTQYF.

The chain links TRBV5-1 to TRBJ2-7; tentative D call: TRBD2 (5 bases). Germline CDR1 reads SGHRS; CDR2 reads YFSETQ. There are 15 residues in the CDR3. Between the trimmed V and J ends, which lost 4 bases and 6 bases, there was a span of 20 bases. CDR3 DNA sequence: TGCGCCAGCAGCCCGAGGGTGAGCGTTCCCCTCGAGCAGTACTTC. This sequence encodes CASSPRVSVPLEQYF.

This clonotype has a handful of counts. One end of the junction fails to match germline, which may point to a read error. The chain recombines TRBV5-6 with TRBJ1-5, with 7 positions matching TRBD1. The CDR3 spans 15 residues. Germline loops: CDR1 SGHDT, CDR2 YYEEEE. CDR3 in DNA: TGTGCAAGCAGCGGACCCCAGGGGGGCAATCAGCCCCAGCATTTT. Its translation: CASSGPQGGNQPQHF.

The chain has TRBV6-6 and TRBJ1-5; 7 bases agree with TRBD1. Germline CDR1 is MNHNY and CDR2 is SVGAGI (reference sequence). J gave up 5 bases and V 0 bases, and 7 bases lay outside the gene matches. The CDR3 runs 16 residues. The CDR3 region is CASSYSRGTDDQPQHF. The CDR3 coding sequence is TGTGCCAGCAGTTACTCGAGGGGGACAGACGATCAGCCCCAGCATTTT.

The CDR3 here is CAWSDSGIQETQYF. The DNA for the CDR3 is TGTGCCTGGTCGGACAGCGGGATTCAAGAGACCCAGTACTTC. The chain joins TRBV30 to TRBJ2-5; tentative D call: TRBD2 (7 bases). From germline, CDR1 is GTSNPN and CDR2 SVGIG (reference sequence). Trimming shortened V by 5 bases and J by 2 bases, and 15 bases separated the two germline ends. The CDR3 runs to 14 residues.

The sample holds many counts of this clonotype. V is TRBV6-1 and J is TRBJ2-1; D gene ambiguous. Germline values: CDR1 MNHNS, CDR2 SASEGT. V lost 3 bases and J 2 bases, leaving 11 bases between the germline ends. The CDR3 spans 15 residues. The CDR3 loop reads CASSEDSVPYNEQFF. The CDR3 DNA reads TGTGCCAGCAGTGAGGATTCGGTCCCCTACAATGAGCAGTTCTTC.

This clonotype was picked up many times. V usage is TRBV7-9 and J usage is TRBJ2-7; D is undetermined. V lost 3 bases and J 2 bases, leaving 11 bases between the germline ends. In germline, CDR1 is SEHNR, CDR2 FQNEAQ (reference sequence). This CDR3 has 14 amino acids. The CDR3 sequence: CASSLPTRPYEQYF. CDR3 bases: TGTGCCAGCAGCTTGCCGACAAGACCCTACGAGCAGTACTTC. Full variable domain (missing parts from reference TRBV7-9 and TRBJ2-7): DTGVSQNPRHKITKRGQNVTFRCDPISEHNRLYWYRQTLGQGPEFLTYFQNEAQLEKSRLLSDRFSAERPKGSFSTLEIQRTEQGDSAMYLCASSLPTRPYEQYFGPGTRLTVT.

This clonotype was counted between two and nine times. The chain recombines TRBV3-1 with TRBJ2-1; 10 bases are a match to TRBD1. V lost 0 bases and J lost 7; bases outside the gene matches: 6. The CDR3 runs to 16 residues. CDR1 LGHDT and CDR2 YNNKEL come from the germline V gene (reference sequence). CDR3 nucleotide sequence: TGTGCCAGCAGCCAAGAAGGGACAGGGGCTCGAAATGAGCAGTTCTTC. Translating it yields CASSQEGTGARNEQFF.

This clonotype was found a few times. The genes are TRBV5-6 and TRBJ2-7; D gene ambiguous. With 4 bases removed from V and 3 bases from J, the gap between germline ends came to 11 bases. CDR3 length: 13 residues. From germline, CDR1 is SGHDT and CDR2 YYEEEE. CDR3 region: CASSEKSNYEQYF. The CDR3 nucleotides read TGTGCCAGCAGCGAAAAGTCCAACTACGAGCAGTACTTC.

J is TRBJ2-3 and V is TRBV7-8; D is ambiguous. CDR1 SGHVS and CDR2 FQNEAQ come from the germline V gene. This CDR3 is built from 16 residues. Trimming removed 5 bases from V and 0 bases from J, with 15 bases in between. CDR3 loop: CASSTLALGSTDTQYF. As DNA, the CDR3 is TGTGCCAGCAGCACCTTAGCCTTGGGAAGCACAGATACGCAGTATTTT.

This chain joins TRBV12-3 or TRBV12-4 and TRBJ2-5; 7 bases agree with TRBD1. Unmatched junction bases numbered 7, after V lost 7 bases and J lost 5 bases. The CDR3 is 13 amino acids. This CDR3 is CASKTGLGETQYF. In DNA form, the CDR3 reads TGTGCCAGCAAGACAGGGCTAGGGGAGACCCAGTACTTC.

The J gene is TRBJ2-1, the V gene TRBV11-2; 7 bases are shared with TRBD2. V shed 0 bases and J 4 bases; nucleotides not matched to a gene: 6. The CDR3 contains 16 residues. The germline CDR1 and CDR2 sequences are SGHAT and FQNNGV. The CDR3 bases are TGTGCCAGCAGCTTAGAGGTTACTAGCGCGTACAATGAGCAGTTCTTC. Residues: CASSLEVTSAYNEQFF.

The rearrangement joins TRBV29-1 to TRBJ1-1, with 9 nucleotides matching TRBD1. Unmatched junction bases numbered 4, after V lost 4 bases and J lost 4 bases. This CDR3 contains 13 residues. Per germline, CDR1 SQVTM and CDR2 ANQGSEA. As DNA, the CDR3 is TGCAGCGTTGCGGACAGGGGAGGCACTGAAGCTTTCTTT. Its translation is CSVADRGGTEAFF.

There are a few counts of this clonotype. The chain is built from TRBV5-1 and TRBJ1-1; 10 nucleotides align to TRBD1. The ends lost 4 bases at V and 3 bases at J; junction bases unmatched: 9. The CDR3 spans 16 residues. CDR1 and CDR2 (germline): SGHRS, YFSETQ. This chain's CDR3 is CASSLRQGAEDTEAFF. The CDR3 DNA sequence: TGCGCCAGCAGCCTCAGACAGGGGGCGGAGGACACTGAAGCTTTCTTT.

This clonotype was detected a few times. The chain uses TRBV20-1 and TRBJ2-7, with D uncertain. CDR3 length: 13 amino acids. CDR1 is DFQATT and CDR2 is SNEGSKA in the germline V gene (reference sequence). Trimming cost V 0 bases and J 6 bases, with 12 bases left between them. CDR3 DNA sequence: TGCAGTGCTAGAGAGGCAACGACACTCGAGCAGTACTTC. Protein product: CSAREATTLEQYF.

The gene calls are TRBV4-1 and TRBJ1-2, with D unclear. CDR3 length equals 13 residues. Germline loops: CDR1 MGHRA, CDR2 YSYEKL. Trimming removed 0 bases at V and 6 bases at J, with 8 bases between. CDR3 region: CASSQETGHGYTF. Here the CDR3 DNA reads TGCGCCAGCAGCCAAGAAACCGGCCATGGCTACACCTTC.

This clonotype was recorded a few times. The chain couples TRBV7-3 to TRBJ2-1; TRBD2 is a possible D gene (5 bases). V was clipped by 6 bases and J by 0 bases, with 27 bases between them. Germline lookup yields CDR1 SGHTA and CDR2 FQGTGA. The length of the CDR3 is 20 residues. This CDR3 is CASSPLAGIRTLSSYNEQFF. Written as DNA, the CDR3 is TGTGCCAGCAGTCCCCTCGCCGGGATAAGAACTTTGAGCTCCTACAATGAGCAGTTCTTC.

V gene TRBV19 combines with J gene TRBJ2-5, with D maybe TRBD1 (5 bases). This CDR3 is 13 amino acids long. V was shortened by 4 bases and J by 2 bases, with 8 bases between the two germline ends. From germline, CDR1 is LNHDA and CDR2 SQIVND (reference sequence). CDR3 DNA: TGTGCCAGTAGTAGGGGCACTCAAGAGACCCAGTACTTC. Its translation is CASSRGTQETQYF.

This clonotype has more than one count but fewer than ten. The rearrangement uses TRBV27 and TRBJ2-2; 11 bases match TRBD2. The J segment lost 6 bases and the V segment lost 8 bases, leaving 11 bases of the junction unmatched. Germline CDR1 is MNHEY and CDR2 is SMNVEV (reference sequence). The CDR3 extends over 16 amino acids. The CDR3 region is CASGSGRASSAGELFF. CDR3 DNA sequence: TGTGCCAGCGGTAGCGGGAGGGCCTCGTCTGCCGGGGAGCTGTTTTTT.

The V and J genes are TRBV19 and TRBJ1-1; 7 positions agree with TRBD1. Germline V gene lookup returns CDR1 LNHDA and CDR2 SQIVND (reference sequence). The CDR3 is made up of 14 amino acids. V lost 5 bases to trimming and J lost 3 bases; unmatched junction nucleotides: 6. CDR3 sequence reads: CASSPRQGDTEAFF. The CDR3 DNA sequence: TGTGCCAGTAGTCCCAGACAGGGAGACACTGAAGCTTTCTTT. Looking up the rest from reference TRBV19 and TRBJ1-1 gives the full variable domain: DGGITQSPKYLFRKEGQNVTLSCEQNLNHDAMYWYRQDPGQGLRLIYYSQIVNDFQKGDIAEGYSVSREKKESFPLTVTSAQKNPTAFYLCASSPRQGDTEAFFGQGTRLTVV.

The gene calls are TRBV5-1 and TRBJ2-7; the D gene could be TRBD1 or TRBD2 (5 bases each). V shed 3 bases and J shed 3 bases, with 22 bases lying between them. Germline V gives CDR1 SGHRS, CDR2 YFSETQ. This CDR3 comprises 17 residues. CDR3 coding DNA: TGCGCCAGCAGCTCACAAAACCCCGGGACCCGGGGCTACGAGCAGTACTTC. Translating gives CASSSQNPGTRGYEQYF.

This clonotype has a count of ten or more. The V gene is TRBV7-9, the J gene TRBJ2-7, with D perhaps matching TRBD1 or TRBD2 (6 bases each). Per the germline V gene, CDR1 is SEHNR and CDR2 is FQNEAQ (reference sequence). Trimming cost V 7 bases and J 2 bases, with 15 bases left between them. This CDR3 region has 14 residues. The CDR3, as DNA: TGTGCCAGCATCCTCGGGGGCCCTACCTACGAGCAGTACTTC. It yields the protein CASILGGPTYEQYF.

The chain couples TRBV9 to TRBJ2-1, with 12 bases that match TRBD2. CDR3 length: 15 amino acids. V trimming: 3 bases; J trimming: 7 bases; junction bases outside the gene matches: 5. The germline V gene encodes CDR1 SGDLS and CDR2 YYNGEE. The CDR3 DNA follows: TGTGCCAGCAGCGAGGGGACTAGCGGGCCGAATGAGCAGTTCTTC. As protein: CASSEGTSGPNEQFF.

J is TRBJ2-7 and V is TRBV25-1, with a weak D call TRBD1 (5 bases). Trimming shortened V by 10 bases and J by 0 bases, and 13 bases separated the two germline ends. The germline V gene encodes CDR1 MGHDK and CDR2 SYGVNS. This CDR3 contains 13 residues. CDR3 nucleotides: TGTGCCACCGAGAGACAGTCCTCCTACGAGCAGTACTTC. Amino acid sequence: CATERQSSYEQYF.

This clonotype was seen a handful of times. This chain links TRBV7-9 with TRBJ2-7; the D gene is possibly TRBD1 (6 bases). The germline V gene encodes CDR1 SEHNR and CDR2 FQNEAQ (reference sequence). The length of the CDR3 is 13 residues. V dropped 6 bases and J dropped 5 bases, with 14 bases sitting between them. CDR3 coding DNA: TGTGCCAGCAGTCGACCAGGGGCGCACGAGCAGTACTTC. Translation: CASSRPGAHEQYF.

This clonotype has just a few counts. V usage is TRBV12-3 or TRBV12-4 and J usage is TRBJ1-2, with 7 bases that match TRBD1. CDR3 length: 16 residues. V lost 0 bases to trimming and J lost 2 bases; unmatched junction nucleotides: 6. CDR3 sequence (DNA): TGTGCCAGCAGTTTAGCAGCCGACAGGGTCAACTATGGCTACACCTTC. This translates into CASSLAADRVNYGYTF.

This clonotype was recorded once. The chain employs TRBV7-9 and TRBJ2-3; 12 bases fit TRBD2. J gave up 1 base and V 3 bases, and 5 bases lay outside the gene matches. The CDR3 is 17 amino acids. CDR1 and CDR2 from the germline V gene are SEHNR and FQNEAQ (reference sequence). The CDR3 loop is CASSFRTSGKRTDTQYF. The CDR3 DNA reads TGTGCCAGCAGCTTCAGGACTAGCGGGAAACGCACAGATACGCAGTATTTT.